These 26 T cell receptor beta chains came from one sample sequenced in a study of T cells in Graves' hyperthyroidism and ophthalmopathy. The TCR beta CDR3 regions underwent amplification using RNA transcripts as the source. The HTBI primer set served for first-round RT-PCR of the TCR CDR3. TCRdb fed the multiplex PCR reads into MiXCR, producing one record per CDR3 protein. Of about 360,000 distinct CDR3 sequences detected, around 14% appear once; the ten largest clones hold 9.2%. Sequenced sample: blood. The source of these receptors is a woman between 18 and 30 years old with Graves' hyperthyroidism.

This chain links TRBV20-1 with TRBJ2-3, with 11 nucleotides matching TRBD1. This CDR3 spans 19 amino acids. V trimming: 3 bases; J trimming: 0 bases; junction bases outside the gene matches: 14. Germline V gene data show CDR1 as DFQATT and CDR2 as SNEGSKA (reference sequence). The CDR3: CSASEAGTGGAPSTDTQYF. CDR3 in DNA: TGCAGTGCTAGTGAAGCCGGGACAGGGGGAGCCCCTAGCACAGATACGCAGTATTTT.

Many counts were recorded for this clonotype. This chain uses TRBV20-1 with TRBJ2-1; 9 bases are a match to TRBD1. The V and J ends lost 6 bases and 3 bases, in that order; junction bases with no gene match: 9. The germline V gene encodes CDR1 DFQATT and CDR2 SNEGSKA (reference sequence). This CDR3 is 15 amino acids long. Here the CDR3 DNA reads TGCAGTGCCCAGCCCGGGACAGGGTTCTACAATGAGCAGTTCTTC. This encodes CSAQPGTGFYNEQFF.

This clonotype was counted many times. This chain joins TRBV18 and TRBJ1-2, with 9 bases fitting TRBD1. Per the germline V gene, CDR1 is KGHSH and CDR2 is LQKENI. This CDR3 comprises 16 residues. J was trimmed by 7 bases and V by 2 bases; bases with no gene match: 11. CDR3 loop: CASSPSLVGTGFGYTF. CDR3 DNA: TGTGCCAGCTCACCATCACTAGTCGGGACAGGGTTTGGCTACACCTTC.

This clonotype was recorded many times. The gene calls are TRBV2 and TRBJ2-2; 7 bases are a match to TRBD1. The CDR3 totals 14 residues. Germline V lookup: CDR1 SNHLY, CDR2 FYNNEI. The trim removed 3 bases at V and 4 bases at J, leaving 2 bases unmatched. The CDR3 spells CASSDRGRTGELFF. The DNA for the CDR3 is TGTGCCAGCAGTGATAGGGGGCGCACCGGGGAGCTGTTTTTT.

This clonotype was observed many times. The V call is TRBV24-1, the J call TRBJ2-1, with D maybe TRBD2 (5 bases). The CDR3 sequence is 11 residues long. The V end was cut by 9 bases, the J end by 7 bases, with 9 bases between. CDR1 is KGHDR and CDR2 is SFDVKD in the germline V gene. CDR3 nucleotides: TGTGCCACCGCCGGCGGGAATGAGCAGTTCTTC. It translates to CATAGGNEQFF.

In regard to this clonotype: A much larger clone lies a single base off, so this may be a read error. This chain joins TRBV4-1 and TRBJ2-1; 10 bases align to TRBD1. The CDR3 has 16 residues. Unmatched junction bases numbered 4, after V lost 3 bases and J lost 2 bases. Germline V gene lookup returns CDR1 MGHRA and CDR2 YSYEKL. The CDR3 spells CASSHAGTGAYNEQFF. The DNA of the CDR3 is TGCGCCAGCAGCCACGCGGGGACAGGGGCCTACAATGAGCAGTTCTTC.

This clonotype was seen a few times. This rearrangement joins TRBV9 to TRBJ1-1; 7 bases map to TRBD1. This CDR3 has 20 amino acids. With V trimmed by 7 bases and J by 2 bases, 26 bases remained unmatched. Germline V gene data show CDR1 as SGDLS and CDR2 as YYNGEE. The CDR3 here is CASGDSNQGGLGEINTEAFF. CDR3 DNA: TGTGCCAGCGGTGACAGCAACCAGGGGGGGCTGGGGGAGATAAACACTGAAGCTTTCTTT. Full variable domain (missing parts from reference TRBV9 and TRBJ1-1): DSGVTQTPKHLITATGQRVTLRCSPRSGDLSVYWYQQSLDQGLQFLIQYYNGEERAKGNILERFSAQQFPDLHSELNLSSLELGDSALYFCASGDSNQGGLGEINTEAFFGQGTRLTVV.

The table lists this clonotype with many counts. This sequence joins TRBV5-1 and TRBJ1-2; D is uncertain. The CDR3 extends over 14 amino acids. V was clipped by 2 bases and J by 5 bases, with 13 bases between them. In germline, CDR1 is SGHRS, CDR2 YFSETQ. The CDR3 protein is CASSFEGTGYGYTF. The DNA for the CDR3 is TGCGCCAGCAGCTTTGAGGGAACCGGTTATGGCTACACCTTC.

This clonotype was seen more than once but under ten times. J is TRBJ2-3 and V is TRBV4-1; D unclear. Looked up from germline, CDR1 is MGHRA and CDR2 is YSYEKL. Trimming pared 2 bases from V and 7 bases from J, leaving 10 bases between. CDR3 length equals 13 residues. CDR3 protein: CASSQYGLNTQYF. The CDR3, as DNA: TGCGCCAGCAGCCAATACGGCCTTAATACGCAGTATTTT.

This clonotype was counted a few times. The rearrangement joins TRBV20-1 to TRBJ2-3, with D perhaps TRBD2 (6 bases). The CDR3 spans 15 residues. Trimming left V 1 base short and J 3 bases short, with 14 bases between. Germline values: CDR1 DFQATT, CDR2 SNEGSKA (reference sequence). CDR3 region: CSARGGGAGTDTQYF. CDR3 DNA sequence: TGCAGTGCTAGAGGAGGCGGGGCCGGAACAGATACGCAGTATTTT.

V is TRBV7-8 and J is TRBJ2-5; 7 bases agree with TRBD1. The CDR3 runs 16 residues. Germline CDR1 and CDR2: SGHVS and FQNEAQ. Trimming removed 3 bases from V and 1 base from J; junction bases left unmatched: 8. The CDR3 here is CASSFPPGQLQETQYF. CDR3 sequence (DNA): TGTGCCAGCAGCTTTCCCCCGGGACAGCTCCAAGAGACCCAGTACTTC.

Ten or more counts support this clonotype. The V and J genes are TRBV11-2 and TRBJ1-2; no definite D call. From germline, CDR1 is SGHAT and CDR2 FQNNGV. V was cut by 5 bases and J by 3 bases, with 16 bases left in between. The CDR3 has 15 residues. In nucleotides, the CDR3 is TGTGCCAGCAGCCCCGCTAGGGTTATGTACTATGGCTACACCTTC. Protein product: CASSPARVMYYGYTF.

This clonotype was seen at least ten times. The chain employs TRBV27 and TRBJ2-1, with 11 bases aligning to TRBD1. Trimming removed 4 bases from V and 2 bases from J; junction bases left unmatched: 4. CDR1 MNHEY and CDR2 SMNVEV come from the germline V gene (reference sequence). The CDR3 contains 16 residues. CDR3: CASSSGTGGPYNEQFF. The CDR3 DNA reads as TGTGCCAGCAGTTCCGGGACAGGGGGTCCCTACAATGAGCAGTTCTTC.

This clonotype was seen ten or more times. This chain joins TRBV24-1 and TRBJ2-2, with D perhaps matching TRBD1 or TRBD2 (5 bases each). Per the germline V gene, CDR1 is KGHDR and CDR2 is SFDVKD. Trimming removed 7 bases at V and 5 bases at J, with 16 bases between. The CDR3 consists of 15 residues. Written as DNA, the CDR3 is TGTGCCACCAGCCCTTGGGGGAGCCGTACCGGGGAGCTGTTTTTT. Translated: CATSPWGSRTGELFF.

This clonotype was recorded many times. The chain is built from TRBV7-8 and TRBJ1-5; TRBD1 matches 7 bases. V gave up 5 bases and J gave up 0 bases; unmatched junction bases: 10. Germline assignment: CDR1 SGHVS and CDR2 FQNEAQ. The CDR3 is 17 residues long. The CDR3 spells CASSIQTGRYSNQPQHF. The CDR3 region has the DNA TGTGCCAGCAGCATCCAGACAGGGCGATATAGCAATCAGCCCCAGCATTTT.

This clonotype was found many times. The rearrangement uses TRBV18 and TRBJ2-2; 9 bases map to TRBD1. Germline CDR1 is KGHSH and CDR2 is LQKENI. Trimming at V came to 6 bases and at J to 7 bases, leaving 3 bases not matched to a gene. The CDR3 covers 13 residues. The CDR3, as DNA: TGTGCCAGCTCCGGACAGGGGCGCGGGGAGCTGTTTTTT. Its protein is CASSGQGRGELFF.

This clonotype has a count of ten or more. This chain uses TRBV28 with TRBJ1-2; D remains unclear. The germline V and J ends were trimmed by 11 bases and 4 bases, with 17 bases remaining between them. Germline assignment: CDR1 MDHEN and CDR2 SYDVKM. The CDR3 runs to 13 residues. The CDR3 nucleotides read TGTGCCGCTTACAGATACAAGGCCTATGGCTACACCTTC. Its protein product is CAAYRYKAYGYTF.

At least ten counts were recorded for this clonotype. J is TRBJ1-5 and V is TRBV2, with D perhaps matching TRBD1 (5 bases). This CDR3 region has 14 residues. CDR1 and CDR2 (germline): SNHLY, FYNNEI. The ends were cut back, 6 bases at V and 6 bases at J, with 15 bases in the middle. CDR3 in amino acids: CASRGGRTIQPQHF. The CDR3 DNA is TGTGCCAGCAGGGGGGGGAGGACGATTCAGCCCCAGCATTTT.

This clonotype was detected many times. The chain uses TRBV7-9 and TRBJ2-2; no clear D gene. This CDR3 is 10 amino acids long. Trimming shortened V by 2 bases and J by 9 bases, and 1 base separated the two germline ends. Germline V gives CDR1 SEHNR, CDR2 FQNEAQ (reference sequence). The CDR3 region is CASSLRELFF. CDR3 DNA: TGTGCCAGCAGCTTACGGGAGCTGTTTTTT. Complete variable domain (other parts from reference TRBV7-9 and TRBJ2-2): DTGVSQNPRHKITKRGQNVTFRCDPISEHNRLYWYRQTLGQGPEFLTYFQNEAQLEKSRLLSDRFSAERPKGSFSTLEIQRTEQGDSAMYLCASSLRELFFGEGSRLTVL.

The sample holds many counts of this clonotype. The V and J genes are TRBV5-6 and TRBJ2-7; D possibly corresponds to TRBD1 (6 bases). Trimming left V 4 bases short and J 0 bases short, with 14 bases between. There are 15 residues in the CDR3. The germline V gene encodes CDR1 SGHDT and CDR2 YYEEEE. The CDR3 sequence is CASSPFRGGSYEQYF. The CDR3 DNA reads TGTGCCAGCAGCCCCTTTCGAGGGGGCTCCTACGAGCAGTACTTC. Complete variable domain (other parts from reference TRBV5-6 and TRBJ2-7): DAGVTQSPTHLIKTRGQQVTLRCSPKSGHDTVSWYQQALGQGPQFIFQYYEEEERQRGNFPDRFSGHQFPNYSSELNVNALLLGDSALYLCASSPFRGGSYEQYFGPGTRLTVT.

This sequence joins TRBV9 and TRBJ2-2; D is perhaps TRBD2 (5 bases). Per germline, CDR1 SGDLS and CDR2 YYNGEE. V was clipped by 0 bases and J by 2 bases, with 11 bases between them. The CDR3 has 16 residues. DNA of the CDR3: TGTGCCAGCAGCGTAGTAGGGAGTCAAAACACCGGGGAGCTGTTTTTT. Amino acid sequence: CASSVVGSQNTGELFF. The whole variable domain, filled in from reference TRBV9 and TRBJ2-2, reads DSGVTQTPKHLITATGQRVTLRCSPRSGDLSVYWYQQSLDQGLQFLIQYYNGEERAKGNILERFSAQQFPDLHSELNLSSLELGDSALYFCASSVVGSQNTGELFFGEGSRLTVL.

This clonotype was recorded many times. In DNA form, the CDR3 reads TGCAGCGTTGAAGGGTCGGGGGGCTACACCTTC. It yields the protein CSVEGSGGYTF. This chain joins TRBV29-1 and TRBJ1-2; unclear D gene. This CDR3 has 11 residues. V was clipped by 1 base and J by 8 bases, with 8 bases between them. CDR1 SQVTM and CDR2 ANQGSEA come from the germline V gene.

This clonotype was counted many times. This chain links TRBV3-1 with TRBJ2-3; 12 nucleotides align to TRBD2. Trimming at V came to 0 bases and at J to 5 bases, leaving 6 bases not matched to a gene. This CDR3 is built from 17 residues. Germline loops: CDR1 LGHDT, CDR2 YNNKEL (reference sequence). DNA of the CDR3: TGTGCCAGCAGCCAAGACCTAGCGGGAGGGCCTATAGATACGCAGTATTTT. Amino acids: CASSQDLAGGPIDTQYF.

In regard to this clonotype: One junction end does not reproduce the germline sequence, and a read error may be involved. This rearrangement joins TRBV3-1 to TRBJ1-5; D gene unclear. This CDR3 contains 12 residues. In germline, CDR1 is LGHDT, CDR2 YNNKEL (reference sequence). The CDR3 region has the DNA TGTGTCAGCAGCCAAGAAGATCAGCCCCAGCATTTT. The encoded protein is CVSSQEDQPQHF.

The sample holds many counts of this clonotype. The chain joins TRBV11-2 to TRBJ2-1; the D is unclear. Trimming stripped 1 base from V and 1 base from J, with 8 bases between. The CDR3 runs to 15 residues. CDR1 and CDR2 from the germline V gene are SGHAT and FQNNGV. The CDR3 sequence: CASSLVRGSYNEQFF. Here the CDR3 DNA reads TGTGCCAGCAGCTTAGTACGTGGGTCCTACAATGAGCAGTTCTTC.

This clonotype was seen a few times. The rearrangement joins TRBV7-9 to TRBJ2-7; the match to TRBD1 covers 7 bases. The CDR3 extends over 14 amino acids. V lost 5 bases and J lost 2; bases outside the gene matches: 6. Germline assignment: CDR1 SEHNR and CDR2 FQNEAQ (reference sequence). Written as DNA, the CDR3 is TGTGCCAGCAGCCCCAGGGGGTCGGCCTACGAGCAGTACTTC. Translation gives CASSPRGSAYEQYF. The full variable domain, completed using reference TRBV7-9 and TRBJ2-7, is DTGVSQNPRHKITKRGQNVTFRCDPISEHNRLYWYRQTLGQGPEFLTYFQNEAQLEKSRLLSDRFSAERPKGSFSTLEIQRTEQGDSAMYLCASSPRGSAYEQYFGPGTRLTVT.